Only a few counts were recorded for the clone carrying this T cell receptor (beta chain). The antigen is undetermined. In total, each donor contributed a single heparinised blood draw that averaged around 110 mL. V lost 1 base, J lost 0 bases, and 14 bases lay in between. The CDR3 is 16 amino acids. Germline V CDR1 and CDR2: SGHRS, YFSETQ. The sample belongs to a study of beta chain features in type 1 diabetes. Broader study findings: Short templates might get an advantage during PCR, and this would be equal in patients and controls. TCRB CDR3s from Type 1 diabetes patients were moderately but significantly shorter in all four CD4+ subsets.

What was sequenced were expressed TCRB transcripts, since all of the isolated RNA had been reverse transcribed. Sequenced by immunoSEQ multiplex PCR; TCRdb stores in-frame clones only, minus some. The sample lists 600,000 to 700,000 clones, around an eighth occurring once. This chain joins TRBV5-1 and TRBJ2-7, with unresolved D. The sample comprised naive CD4+ T cells from blood. The TCR comes from a young man with type 1 diabetes. CDR3 residues: CASSLISTGPSYEQYF. CDR3 nucleotides: TGCGCCAGCAGCTTGATTTCAACCGGACCCTCCTACGAGCAGTACTTC.